The subject of this entry is one T cell receptor beta chain. In the study's own analysis: Reference gene primers were amplified, and this amplification served to estimate nucleated cell counts. Generated by immunoSEQ multiplex PCR, the TCRdb table keeps only in-frame clones and is missing some. V and J calls and clone size follow that table, whereas D and trimming were derived from the DNA. The data hold about 500,000 clones, with approximately 89% observed a single time. This sample was taken from a study of blood T cell repertoires in COVID-19. The CDR3 contains 14 residues. Between the trimmed V and J ends, which lost 5 bases and 3 bases, there was a span of 14 bases. Germline V CDR1 and CDR2: MNHEY, SVGAGI.

The TCR comes from a man between 18 and 35 years old with COVID-19, enrolled during active disease. What was sequenced was peripheral blood. V gene TRBV6-5 combines with J gene TRBJ2-7; TRBD2 is a possible D gene (7 bases). Here the CDR3 DNA reads TGTGCCAGCAGTACGGGGGGCGTGGGCTACGAGCAGTACTTC. Translation gives CASSTGGVGYEQYF.